This entry is about one T cell receptor (beta chain). CDR1 is LNHDA and CDR2 is SQIVND in the germline V gene (reference sequence). The CDR3 spans 16 residues. After removal of 7 bases from V and 0 bases from J, the junction contained 8 bases not matched to a gene. Profiling relied on immunoSEQ multiplex PCR, and the TCRdb table lists in-frame clones only, not all of them. The sample contains 25,000 to 40,000 clones, about 86% of which appear only once. The data stem from a study of chemoradiotherapy in HPV16-positive cancers. Sequenced material: blood, taken from a patient who underwent chemoradiotherapy. This clonotype was sampled from a human donor with HPV-associated anogenital cancer. The genes are TRBV19 and TRBJ1-3; 8 nucleotides line up with TRBD1. The CDR3 loop is CASTPGQAFSGNTIYF. The CDR3 DNA reads TGTGCCAGTACCCCGGGACAGGCCTTCTCTGGAAACACCATATATTTT.